This TCR beta chain appears in the sequencing data of a study of cytomegalovirus exposure and HLA in healthy donors. General study findings and limits: Later analysis indicated greater clonal expansion among HLA-associated TCR beta chains than among equally common other chains.

Researchers ran the PCR with 60 Vbeta and 13 Jbeta primers. Generated by immunoSEQ multiplex PCR, the TCRdb table keeps only in-frame clones and is missing some. The table has 150,000 to 180,000 clones, roughly three quarters seen once; the top ten hold over 6%. Note on this clone: Its target is not known.

Germline CDR1 reads MDHEN; CDR2 reads SYDVKM. Unmatched junction bases numbered 5, after V lost 6 bases and J lost 1 base. The CDR3 runs 14 residues. The sample comprised PBMCs. The receptor was derived from a man aged 25 to 40 in good health and CMV-seropositive. This chain uses TRBV28 with TRBJ2-7; 8 nucleotides match TRBD1. The CDR3 sequence: CASSFGQGSYEQYF. The DNA of the CDR3 is TGTGCCAGCAGCTTCGGACAGGGTTCCTACGAGCAGTACTTC.